This passage covers 32 T cell receptor beta chains from one sample sequenced in a study of blood T cells in healthy people across ages. The use of a sample-barcoded 5' primer and a J-beta primer mix characterized a second PCR of roughly 6 to 11 cycles. TCRdb re-analysed the 5' RACE reads in MiXCR, keeping a single row per CDR3 protein. The table records about 1.8 million distinct CDR3 sequences, less than 50% of them present only once. The specimen sequenced was blood. The source of these receptors is a woman aged 40 to 50 in good health.

This clonotype appeared a few times. The rearrangement joins TRBV28 to TRBJ2-7; D remains ambiguous. The CDR3 contains 12 residues. The V end lost 2 bases, the J end lost 5 bases, and 7 bases lay between the germline ends. CDR1 MDHEN and CDR2 SYDVKM come from the germline V gene. The CDR3 region has the DNA TGTGCCAGCAGTTTACGAAGGAACGAGCAGTACTTC. It specifies CASSLRRNEQYF.

This clonotype has just one count. The chain recombines TRBV6-6 with TRBJ2-2, with D maybe TRBD2 (5 bases). Per the germline V gene, CDR1 is MNHNY and CDR2 is SVGAGI (reference sequence). V lost 0 bases, J lost 5 bases, and 10 bases lay in between. The CDR3 has 15 amino acids. Written as DNA, the CDR3 is TGTGCCAGCAGTTACTCCGGGAAATGGACCGGGGAGCTGTTTTTT. Protein product: CASSYSGKWTGELFF.

V gene TRBV18 combines with J gene TRBJ2-1, with TRBD1 as a possible D gene (6 bases). CDR1 is KGHSH and CDR2 is LQKENI in the germline V gene. This CDR3 is built from 14 residues. The V and J ends lost 3 bases and 5 bases respectively, with 11 bases between them. CDR3 DNA sequence: TGTGCCAGCTCACCTCCTAGACAGGACAATGAGCAGTTCTTC. It yields the protein CASSPPRQDNEQFF.

With regard to this clonotype: One end of the junction does not line up with germline, which may come from a read error. This chain uses TRBV28 with TRBJ2-3; 12 bases fit TRBD2. Germline CDR1 is MDHEN and CDR2 is SYDVKM. The CDR3 is 18 residues long. The CDR3 nucleotides read TGTGCCAGCAGCACTAGCGGTGCTAGCGGGGGGGAAACAGCTACGCAGTATTTT. This codes for CASSTSGASGGETATQYF.

This sequence joins TRBV20-1 and TRBJ1-2, with D maybe TRBD1 (5 bases). The CDR3 has 16 amino acids. V was trimmed by 6 bases and J by 6 bases, leaving 26 bases between them. Germline loops: CDR1 DFQATT, CDR2 SNEGSKA (reference sequence). CDR3 DNA sequence: TGCAGTGCCGACCACGGGGGGGTTACGACGATTGATGGCTACACCTTC. It translates to CSADHGGVTTIDGYTF.

V is TRBV2 and J is TRBJ2-7; D not resolved. Judging by the DNA end, TRBJ2-5 fits better; the J call may be wrong. The V gene's germline CDR1 is SNHLY and CDR2 FYNNEI. The CDR3 loop spans 13 amino acids. CDR3: CASRGSAGWTQYF. The CDR3 region has the DNA TGTGCCAGCAGGGGCTCAGCAGGATGGACCCAGTACTTC.

This clonotype was counted once. V and J are TRBV5-1 and TRBJ2-3, with 12 nucleotides matching TRBD1. The V gene's germline CDR1 is SGHRS and CDR2 YFSETQ. The CDR3 covers 16 residues. V shed 4 bases and J 3 bases; nucleotides not matched to a gene: 6. CDR3 protein: CASSTGTGGKTDTQYF. The CDR3 nucleotides read TGCGCCAGCAGCACCGGGACAGGGGGCAAGACAGATACGCAGTATTTT.

This clonotype was seen more than once but under ten times. DNA of the CDR3: TGTGCCACCAGTGATTTGACAGGGGGCCAAGAAGAGACCCAGTACTTC. Residues: CATSDLTGGQEETQYF. The chain recombines TRBV24-1 with TRBJ2-7; TRBD1 agrees at 9 bases. Gene TRBJ2-5 matches the end of the DNA better, so the J call may be wrong. This CDR3 comprises 16 residues. Germline V gives CDR1 KGHDR, CDR2 SFDVKD.

As concerns this clonotype: A clone one base away is much larger, so this may be a read error. The chain carries TRBV7-2 and TRBJ2-1, with 10 bases aligning to TRBD1. From germline, CDR1 is SGHTA and CDR2 FQGNSA. The CDR3 spans 16 residues. The CDR3 region has the DNA TGTGCCAGCAGCTTAGAAGGGACAGGGGTTATGAATGAGCGGTTCTTC. Translating it yields CASSLEGTGVMNERFF.

This rearrangement joins TRBV7-9 to TRBJ2-4; D not certain. The end of the DNA aligns better with TRBJ2-7, so the J call may be wrong. Germline CDR1 is SEHNR and CDR2 is FQNEAQ (reference sequence). The CDR3 runs to 12 residues. This CDR3 reads CASSSSLYEQYF. DNA for the CDR3: TGTGCCAGCAGCTCCTCTCTATACGAGCAGTACTTC.

CDR3 sequence: CSAPGGVFSEAFF. As DNA, the CDR3 is TGCAGTGCCCCTGGGGGAGTCTTCTCTGAAGCTTTCTTT. This chain links TRBV20-1 with TRBJ1-1, with TRBD1 as a possible D gene (5 bases). CDR3 size: 13 residues. Germline V lookup: CDR1 DFQATT, CDR2 SNEGSKA (reference sequence). The V end lost 6 bases, the J end lost 6 bases, and 17 bases lay between the germline ends.

The table lists this clonotype with a count of one. J is TRBJ1-5 and V is TRBV28, with D possibly being TRBD1 (5 bases). With 3 bases removed from V and 8 bases from J, the gap between germline ends came to 17 bases. The V gene's germline CDR1 is MDHEN and CDR2 SYDVKM. This CDR3 has 15 amino acids. The CDR3 protein is CASSLEVAGLKPQHF. CDR3 nucleotides: TGTGCCAGCAGTTTGGAAGTCGCAGGGCTGAAGCCCCAGCATTTT.

This clonotype has only a few counts. V gene TRBV20-1 combines with J gene TRBJ2-7; TRBD2 agrees at 9 bases. The tail of the sequence fits TRBJ2-5 better, so the J call may be wrong. Germline V gene sequence: CDR1 DFQATT, CDR2 SNEGSKA (reference sequence). CDR3 length: 14 residues. The CDR3 nucleotides are TGCAGTGCTAGATATAGCGGGGGAGCAGGGACCCAGTACTTC. It yields the protein CSARYSGGAGTQYF.

The V call is TRBV7-2, the J call TRBJ2-5, with 9 bases aligning to TRBD2. CDR3 length equals 14 residues. Trimming took 6 bases from V and 8 from J; bases not matched to a gene: 10. In germline, CDR1 is SGHTA, CDR2 FQGNSA. Written as DNA, the CDR3 is TGTGCCAGCAGATCGGGACTAGCTGAAGCAACCCAGTACTTC. This translates into CASRSGLAEATQYF. Full variable domain (rest looked up from reference TRBV7-2 and TRBJ2-5): GAGVSQSPSNKVTEKGKDVELRCDPISGHTALYWYRQSLGQGLEFLIYFQGNSAPDKSGLPSDRFSAERTGGSVSTLTIQRTQQEDSAVYLCASRSGLAEATQYFGPGTRLLVL.

The V call is TRBV28, the J call TRBJ2-4; 10 nucleotides line up with TRBD1. Germline-derived CDR1 and CDR2 are MDHEN and SYDVKM. This CDR3 region has 19 residues. V lost 2 bases, J lost 4 bases, and 14 bases stayed unmatched. This CDR3 reads CASSLIRTGGGYGKNIQYF. The CDR3 nucleotides read TGTGCCAGCAGTTTAATCAGGACAGGGGGAGGCTATGGTAAAAACATTCAGTACTTC.

The chain combines TRBV7-2 with TRBJ2-5; TRBD2 matches 8 bases. V trimming: 3 bases; J trimming: 2 bases; junction bases outside the gene matches: 8. Germline V CDR1 and CDR2: SGHTA, FQGNSA. This CDR3 has 16 amino acids. As DNA, the CDR3 is TGTGCCAGCAGCTTTCATCCAGCGGGGGCACAAGAGACCCAGTACTTC. Its translation: CASSFHPAGAQETQYF.

The rearrangement joins TRBV6-1 to TRBJ2-3, with 7 bases lining up with TRBD1. With V trimmed by 1 base and J by 9 bases, 4 bases remained unmatched. This CDR3 is built from 13 residues. The germline V gene has CDR1 MNHNS and CDR2 SASEGT. CDR3 DNA: TGTGCCAGCAGTGAAGACAGGGGATCGACGCAGTATTTT. Its translation is CASSEDRGSTQYF.

This clonotype was found once. CDR3 residues: CASRRQGAGYTEAFF. As DNA, the CDR3 is TGTGCCAGCAGGAGACAAGGGGCGGGGTATACTGAAGCTTTCTTT. The J gene is TRBJ1-1, the V gene TRBV28, with D perhaps matching TRBD1 (5 bases). Trimming took off 6 bases at V and 5 bases at J, with 19 bases between the two ends. Germline lookup yields CDR1 MDHEN and CDR2 SYDVKM. The CDR3 consists of 15 residues.

This clonotype was seen more than once but under ten times. The J gene is TRBJ1-2, the V gene TRBV27, with 8 positions matching TRBD1. Germline CDR1 reads MNHEY; CDR2 reads SMNVEV (reference sequence). Unmatched junction bases numbered 15, after V lost 6 bases and J lost 6 bases. The CDR3 loop spans 16 amino acids. Written as DNA, the CDR3 is TGTGCCAGCAGGATGACAGGGGATTTTTACGGGGATGGCTACACCTTC. The encoded protein is CASRMTGDFYGDGYTF.

This clonotype was observed a handful of times. V is TRBV4-2 and J is TRBJ2-7; TRBD2 might be the D (5 bases). The CDR3 has 15 residues. From germline, CDR1 is LGHNA and CDR2 YNFKEQ. V was shortened by 0 bases and J by 2 bases, with 11 bases between the two germline ends. DNA of the CDR3: TGTGCCAGCAGCCAAGAGACTAACCCTACCTACGAGCAGTACTTC. This gives the protein CASSQETNPTYEQYF.

This clonotype has a handful of counts. The CDR3 coding sequence is TGTGCCAGCAGCTTCGGACAGTTGAGTGAGCAGTACTTC. It encodes CASSFGQLSEQYF. This chain links TRBV7-2 with TRBJ2-7; D might be TRBD1 (6 bases). The CDR3 covers 13 residues. V was cut by 3 bases and J by 7 bases, with 13 bases left in between. CDR1 is SGHTA and CDR2 is FQGNSA in the germline V gene.

This chain joins TRBV28 and TRBJ2-5; 13 bases map to TRBD2. The CDR3 contains 17 residues. V lost 5 bases, J lost 4 bases, and 10 bases stayed unmatched. CDR1 is MDHEN, CDR2 SYDVKM, per germline. CDR3 coding DNA: TGTGCCAGCAGTGGGGGACTAGCGGGGACAGCGGCAGAGACCCAGTACTTC. Protein product: CASSGGLAGTAAETQYF. The whole variable domain, filled in from reference TRBV28 and TRBJ2-5, reads DVKVTQSSRYLVKRTGEKVFLECVQDMDHENMFWYRQDPGLGLRLIYFSYDVKMKEKGDIPEGYSVSREKKERFSLILESASTNQTSMYLCASSGGLAGTAAETQYFGPGTRLLVL.

This clonotype was detected a few times. This chain uses TRBV29-1 with TRBJ2-4; D perhaps matches TRBD2 (6 bases). Germline V lookup: CDR1 SQVTM, CDR2 ANQGSEA. V dropped 4 bases and J dropped 13 bases, with 17 bases sitting between them. CDR3 length: 12 amino acids. The CDR3 nucleotides are TGCAGCGTTGGGCCCCGTAGCCGGGAGCAGTACTTC. This translates into CSVGPRSREQYF.

This clonotype was counted only a few times. This chain links TRBV6-5 with TRBJ2-7, with TRBD2 matching 10 bases. The germline gives CDR1 MNHEY, CDR2 SVGAGI. This CDR3 is 15 amino acids long. Trimming took 7 bases from V and 4 from J; bases not matched to a gene: 10. CDR3 region: CASTHTLAGVYEQYF. As DNA, the CDR3 is TGTGCCAGCACCCACACTCTAGCGGGGGTTTACGAGCAGTACTTC.

This chain joins TRBV12-3 or TRBV12-4 and TRBJ2-5; 7 positions match TRBD1. This CDR3 has 17 residues. V lost 5 bases, J lost 2 bases, and 14 bases stayed unmatched. The chain's CDR3 is CASSPLVGDRQQETQYF. CDR3 DNA sequence: TGTGCCAGCAGTCCTTTGGTGGGGGACAGACAGCAAGAGACCCAGTACTTC.

The chain has TRBV5-6 and TRBJ2-1, with a tentative D call TRBD1 (6 bases). Germline V gene lookup returns CDR1 SGHDT and CDR2 YYEEEE. The CDR3 loop spans 14 amino acids. Trimming pared 1 base from V and 9 bases from J, leaving 14 bases between. CDR3 protein: CASSLPGVAGEQFF. CDR3 DNA sequence: TGTGCCAGCAGCTTGCCAGGGGTGGCAGGTGAGCAGTTCTTC.

The chain couples TRBV10-3 to TRBJ2-1; D is unclear. Germline V gene data show CDR1 as ENHRY and CDR2 as SYGVKD. With 3 bases removed from V and 2 bases from J, the gap between germline ends came to 11 bases. The CDR3 runs 15 residues. The CDR3 DNA reads TGTGCCATCAGTGATAGGCCAAGTACCTACAATGAGCAGTTCTTC. Protein sequence: CAISDRPSTYNEQFF.

The chain carries TRBV13 and TRBJ2-1; 9 bases agree with TRBD2. The CDR3 totals 14 residues. With V trimmed by 3 bases and J by 5 bases, 2 bases remained unmatched. Germline V gives CDR1 PRHDT, CDR2 FYEKMQ (reference sequence). The CDR3 nucleotides read TGTGCCAGCAGCTTCCCTAGCGGGAACAATGAGCAGTTCTTC. Translating gives CASSFPSGNNEQFF. Full variable domain (remainder filled in from reference TRBV13 and TRBJ2-1): AAGVIQSPRHLIKEKRETATLKCYPIPRHDTVYWYQQGPGQDPQFLISFYEKMQSDKGSIPDRFSAQQFSDYHSELNMSSLELGDSALYFCASSFPSGNNEQFFGPGTRLTVL.

V usage is TRBV18 and J usage is TRBJ2-1, with D perhaps TRBD2 (5 bases). The CDR3 spans 13 residues. The V and J ends lost 3 bases and 9 bases respectively, with 12 bases between them. Germline lookup yields CDR1 KGHSH and CDR2 LQKENI. The CDR3 region has the DNA TGTGCCAGCTCACCGGGTGTTGAGGGTGAGCAGTTCTTC. Its protein is CASSPGVEGEQFF.

This clonotype was seen more than once but under ten times. The chain combines TRBV28 with TRBJ2-5; 11 positions match TRBD1. Germline loops: CDR1 MDHEN, CDR2 SYDVKM. The CDR3 contains 15 residues. Trimming cost V 4 bases and J 4 bases; bases outside gene matches: 5. CDR3 sequence: CASSSNGQGAETQYF. CDR3 nucleotide sequence: TGTGCCAGCAGTTCAAACGGACAGGGGGCAGAGACCCAGTACTTC.

With regard to this clonotype: The junction departs from germline at one end; a sequencing error may be responsible. The chain joins TRBV4-2 to TRBJ2-6; D remains ambiguous. CDR1 and CDR2 from the germline V gene are LGHNA and YNFKEQ. The CDR3 extends over 17 amino acids. The CDR3 DNA reads as TGTGCCAGCAGCAAAGAGGAGACGGGTTCTGGGGCCAACGTCCTGACTTTC. Its protein product is CASSKEETGSGANVLTF.

V gene TRBV6-5 combines with J gene TRBJ2-3; D is possibly TRBD2 (7 bases). The CDR3 contains 16 residues. Trimming pared 2 bases from V and 4 bases from J, leaving 16 bases between. CDR1 is MNHEY and CDR2 is SVGAGI in the germline V gene. The chain's CDR3 is CASSYLGGGAADTQYF. In DNA, the CDR3 is TGTGCCAGCAGTTACCTCGGAGGGGGGGCCGCAGATACGCAGTATTTT.